The clone carrying this T cell receptor (beta chain) was recorded many times. Its antigen remains unidentified. This CDR3 is built from 14 residues. CDR1 is GTSNPN, CDR2 SVGIG, per germline (reference sequence). Trimming removed 2 bases from V and 4 bases from J; junction bases left unmatched: 7. Arm-PCR with iRepertoire HTBI primers amplified the CDR3 regions for these TCR beta libraries. In TCRdb, the multiplex PCR reads were re-called with MiXCR into one record per CDR3 protein. The sample has fewer than 550,000 distinct CDR3 sequences, about 15% seen once. The sample comes from a study of regulatory T cells in long-lasting Graves disease. Study-wide results and limits: Persistent Graves' patients showed a TCR diversity that was lower than that of newly diagnosed ones.

Time point: newly diagnosed GD, antithyroid drugs for less than 3 months. RNA extracted from PBMCs served as the sequencing template. These same records also appear under a second study, on T cells in Graves' hyperthyroidism and ophthalmopathy. That study adds: Each diagnosis drew on symptoms, thyroxine, TRAb, thyroid ultrasound and orbital computed tomography findings.

This chain uses TRBV30 with TRBJ2-7, with 8 bases matching TRBD1. The sample consisted of peripheral blood mononuclear cells (PBMCs), taken at new diagnosis, from a patient treated with antithyroid drugs. This clonotype was obtained from a woman aged 18-29 years with Graves disease. The CDR3 nucleotides read TGTGCCTGGAGTTCAGGGGGCGTTAAATACGAGCAGTACTTC. This gives the protein CAWSSGGVKYEQYF.